One sample yielded the 25 T cell receptor beta chains listed below, sequenced in a study of T cell responses to AZD1222 COVID-19 vaccine. The protocol was immunoSEQ multiplex PCR, while the TCRdb copy is restricted to in-frame clones and leaves out a portion. The sample holds 150,000 or so clones, 90% to 95% seen once. Sequenced material: peripheral blood, taken on day 0 of AZD1222 vaccination. These receptors all stem from an adult in good health.

V is TRBV5-8 and J is TRBJ1-2, with D perhaps TRBD1 (6 bases). Germline CDR1 reads SGHTS; CDR2 reads YDEGEE. Trimming stripped 1 base from V and 4 bases from J, with 14 bases between. The CDR3 totals 15 residues. CDR3 sequence: CASSLLPGEGYGYTF. CDR3 DNA: TGTGCCAGCAGCTTGTTACCAGGGGAAGGCTATGGCTACACCTTC.

V and J are TRBV29-1 and TRBJ2-3, with TRBD2 matching 10 bases. The J segment lost 4 bases and the V segment lost 4 bases, leaving 8 bases of the junction unmatched. Germline-derived CDR1 and CDR2 are SQVTM and ANQGSEA. The CDR3 length is 15 residues. This chain's CDR3 is CSVGPQGLAADTQYF. CDR3 DNA sequence: TGCAGCGTTGGGCCCCAAGGACTAGCGGCAGATACGCAGTATTTT.

The chain is built from TRBV24-1 and TRBJ2-5, with 8 bases lining up with TRBD1. CDR1 KGHDR and CDR2 SFDVKD come from the germline V gene. Trimming took 3 bases from V and 1 from J; bases not matched to a gene: 6. The CDR3 runs to 16 residues. CDR3 sequence: CATSDPTGTGQETQYF. CDR3 DNA: TGTGCCACCAGTGATCCTACCGGGACAGGCCAAGAGACCCAGTACTTC.

The chain is built from TRBV5-5 and TRBJ1-1, with D unclear. The V gene's germline CDR1 is SGHKS and CDR2 YYEKEE (reference sequence). This CDR3 region has 15 residues. Trimming removed 3 bases from V and 1 base from J, with 13 bases in between. In DNA, the CDR3 is TGTGCCAGCAGCTCCGGACGGACGCAGAACACTGAAGCTTTCTTT. Its translation is CASSSGRTQNTEAFF.

J is TRBJ2-1 and V is TRBV2; 7 bases agree with TRBD1. The CDR3 spans 15 residues. V lost 6 bases to trimming and J lost 0 bases; unmatched junction nucleotides: 5. Germline V lookup: CDR1 SNHLY, CDR2 FYNNEI. The CDR3 nucleotides are TGTGCCAGCAGGCTCAGGGGGAGCTCCTACAATGAGCAGTTCTTC. Translating gives CASRLRGSSYNEQFF.

The chain recombines TRBV3-1 (or the pseudogene TRBV3-2) with TRBJ1-1; 7 bases agree with TRBD1. Germline V lookup: CDR1 LGHDT, CDR2 YNNKEL (reference sequence). V dropped 2 bases and J dropped 6; count of bases not matched to a gene: 6. The CDR3 loop spans 14 amino acids. The CDR3 DNA sequence: TGTGCCAGCAGCCAATCTGACAGGGCCGCTGAAGCTTTCTTT. This gives the protein CASSQSDRAAEAFF.

DNA of the CDR3: TGTGCCAGCAGCCTACTAGGAGGTGGTGCAGATACGCAGTATTTT. Its protein is CASSLLGGGADTQYF. The chain couples TRBV11-2 to TRBJ2-3; maybe TRBD2 (5 bases). Trimming took off 5 bases at V and 4 bases at J, with 16 bases between the two ends. This CDR3 has 15 residues. CDR1 and CDR2 from the germline V gene are SGHAT and FQNNGV.

The chain is built from TRBV18 and TRBJ1-5, with 8 bases fitting TRBD1. Trimming removed 3 bases from V and 3 bases from J; junction bases left unmatched: 4. In germline, CDR1 is KGHSH, CDR2 LQKENI. There are 15 residues in the CDR3. This CDR3 is CASSPRDRTNQPQHF. CDR3 nucleotide sequence: TGTGCCAGCTCACCCCGGGACAGGACCAATCAGCCCCAGCATTTT.

The rearrangement uses TRBV12-5 and TRBJ2-3; D possibly corresponds to TRBD2 (6 bases). From germline, CDR1 is LGHNT and CDR2 FRNRAP. The germline V and J ends were trimmed by 3 bases and 7 bases, with 17 bases remaining between them. This CDR3 contains 15 residues. The CDR3 DNA reads TGTGCTAGTGGTTTTTGGTCGGGAGAGGGAAATACGCAGTATTTT. Protein product: CASGFWSGEGNTQYF.

V usage is TRBV29-1 and J usage is TRBJ1-2; D ambiguous. CDR3 length: 12 residues. Trimming stripped 7 bases from V and 5 bases from J, with 14 bases between. CDR1 and CDR2 from the germline V gene are SQVTM and ANQGSEA. CDR3 loop: CSAADLIYGYTF. CDR3 nucleotides: TGCAGCGCGGCGGACCTAATATATGGCTACACCTTC.

The J gene is TRBJ1-5, the V gene TRBV9; D is possibly TRBD1 (6 bases). V was pared by 4 bases and J by 0 bases, with 11 bases between. This CDR3 is 15 amino acids long. CDR1 and CDR2 (germline): SGDLS, YYNGEE. CDR3 loop: CASSPWDISNQPQHF. CDR3 DNA sequence: TGTGCCAGCAGCCCCTGGGACATTAGCAATCAGCCCCAGCATTTT.

This clone was detected once. The chain joins TRBV4-1 to TRBJ1-2, with D perhaps TRBD1 (5 bases). In germline, CDR1 is MGHRA, CDR2 YSYEKL. Between the trimmed V and J ends, which lost 4 bases and 3 bases, there was a span of 9 bases. CDR3 length equals 13 residues. The CDR3 nucleotides are TGCGCCAGCAGCCCTCGGGGCTACTATGGCTACACCTTC. Protein sequence: CASSPRGYYGYTF.

The J gene is TRBJ1-3, the V gene TRBV3-1 (or the pseudogene TRBV3-2), with TRBD1 as a possible D gene (5 bases). Deletions cut 4 bases from V and 0 bases from J, with 10 bases between. This CDR3 spans 15 amino acids. CDR1 LGHDT and CDR2 YNNKEL come from the germline V gene (reference sequence). Written as DNA, the CDR3 is TGTGCCAGCAGCCCCTCAGGGTTCTCTGGAAACACCATATATTTT. It yields the protein CASSPSGFSGNTIYF.

J is TRBJ1-5 and V is TRBV30; possibly TRBD1 for D (5 bases). V lost 0 bases and J lost 5, with 11 bases in between. The germline V gene encodes CDR1 GTSNPN and CDR2 SVGIG (reference sequence). This CDR3 region has 14 residues. CDR3 coding DNA: TGTGCCTGGAGTGTACGCAGGGCCTATCAGCCCCAGCATTTT. Translating it yields CAWSVRRAYQPQHF.

The V and J genes are TRBV7-9 and TRBJ1-1; D possibly corresponds to TRBD1 (5 bases). The V gene's germline CDR1 is SEHNR and CDR2 FQNEAQ (reference sequence). Trimming took off 0 bases at V and 0 bases at J, with 8 bases between the two ends. CDR3 length: 15 amino acids. The CDR3 loop is CASSLAAGVNTEAFF. For the CDR3, the DNA is TGTGCCAGCAGCTTAGCGGCGGGGGTGAACACTGAAGCTTTCTTT.

The chain uses TRBV9 and TRBJ2-3; no clear D gene. Per the germline V gene, CDR1 is SGDLS and CDR2 is YYNGEE. The length of the CDR3 is 15 residues. V was trimmed by 4 bases and J by 1 base, leaving 13 bases between them. The CDR3 DNA reads TGTGCCAGCAGCTCATTAGAGCTCGGCACAGATACGCAGTATTTT. Its translation: CASSSLELGTDTQYF.

The chain links TRBV2 to TRBJ2-2; 8 positions match TRBD2. V was clipped by 5 bases and J by 1 base; unmatched bases: 3. CDR3 length: 15 amino acids. The germline V gene encodes CDR1 SNHLY and CDR2 FYNNEI. The CDR3 sequence: CASSWLAGNTGELFF. CDR3 nucleotide sequence: TGTGCCAGCAGTTGGCTAGCGGGGAACACCGGGGAGCTGTTTTTT.

The chain recombines TRBV6-5 with TRBJ2-2, with TRBD1 matching 7 bases. CDR1 and CDR2 from the germline V gene are MNHEY and SVGAGI. The CDR3 runs to 15 residues. V gave up 3 bases and J gave up 4 bases; unmatched junction bases: 5. The CDR3 loop is CASSYWDRTTGELFF. CDR3 DNA: TGTGCCAGCAGTTATTGGGACAGAACCACCGGGGAGCTGTTTTTT.

This chain joins TRBV27 and TRBJ2-1; D gene ambiguous. Germline CDR1 MNHEY, CDR2 SMNVEV (reference sequence). There are 14 residues in the CDR3. With 5 bases removed from V and 0 bases from J, the gap between germline ends came to 8 bases. In DNA form, the CDR3 reads TGTGCCAGCAGTCTGGGAAACTCCTACAATGAGCAGTTCTTC. It specifies CASSLGNSYNEQFF.

The chain carries TRBV7-2 and TRBJ2-1; D unresolved. V was cut by 5 bases and J by 2 bases, with 13 bases left in between. The CDR3 loop spans 15 amino acids. Germline V lookup: CDR1 SGHTA, CDR2 FQGNSA. CDR3 sequence (DNA): TGTGCCAGCAGCCCCCCTTGGCGAACCTACAATGAGCAGTTCTTC. Amino acid sequence: CASSPPWRTYNEQFF.

The count of this clone is one. The chain recombines TRBV9 with TRBJ2-5; D gene ambiguous. V lost 0 bases, J lost 1 base, and 10 bases lay in between. CDR3 size: 15 residues. Germline lookup yields CDR1 SGDLS and CDR2 YYNGEE. The CDR3 DNA follows: TGTGCCAGCAGCGTAGTAGGCAGCCCCCAAGAGACCCAGTACTTC. It is translated as CASSVVGSPQETQYF.

Written as DNA, the CDR3 is TGTGCCAGCAGCCCTACTAATGGGGGGAGGGGTGGCTACACCTTC. This encodes CASSPTNGGRGGYTF. The chain recombines TRBV3-1 (or the pseudogene TRBV3-2) with TRBJ1-2, with D possibly being TRBD1 (5 bases). The CDR3 contains 15 residues. CDR1 LGHDT and CDR2 YNNKEL come from the germline V gene (reference sequence). V was cut by 4 bases and J by 7 bases, with 19 bases left in between.

The rearrangement links TRBV15 to TRBJ2-1; TRBD2 matches 11 bases. The CDR3 has 17 residues. Losses at the gene ends were 3 bases for V and 7 bases for J; bases not matched to a gene: 11. Germline CDR1 is LNHNV and CDR2 is YYDKDF (reference sequence). In nucleotides, the CDR3 is TGTGCCACCAGCAGCTACTTAGCGGGAGGGACGCAGAATGAGCAGTTCTTC. Translating gives CATSSYLAGGTQNEQFF.

The V and J genes are TRBV28 and TRBJ1-2; unclear D gene. The germline V gene has CDR1 MDHEN and CDR2 SYDVKM. The CDR3 runs 14 residues. V lost 4 bases and J 5 bases, leaving 14 bases between the germline ends. The CDR3 loop is CASSSASTGYGYTF. The DNA of the CDR3 is TGTGCCAGCAGTTCAGCATCCACTGGGTATGGCTACACCTTC.

The chain uses TRBV28 and TRBJ1-5; D might be TRBD1 (5 bases). The CDR3 covers 19 residues. Trimming took off 6 bases at V and 0 bases at J, with 24 bases between the two ends. Germline loops: CDR1 MDHEN, CDR2 SYDVKM. This CDR3 is CASSSPLIGWGDSNQPQHF. DNA for the CDR3: TGTGCCAGCAGCTCCCCGTTGATTGGGTGGGGGGATAGCAATCAGCCCCAGCATTTT. Full variable domain (outside the CDR3, taken from reference TRBV28 and TRBJ1-5): DVKVTQSSRYLVKRTGEKVFLECVQDMDHENMFWYRQDPGLGLRLIYFSYDVKMKEKGDIPEGYSVSREKKERFSLILESASTNQTSMYLCASSSPLIGWGDSNQPQHFGDGTRLSIL.